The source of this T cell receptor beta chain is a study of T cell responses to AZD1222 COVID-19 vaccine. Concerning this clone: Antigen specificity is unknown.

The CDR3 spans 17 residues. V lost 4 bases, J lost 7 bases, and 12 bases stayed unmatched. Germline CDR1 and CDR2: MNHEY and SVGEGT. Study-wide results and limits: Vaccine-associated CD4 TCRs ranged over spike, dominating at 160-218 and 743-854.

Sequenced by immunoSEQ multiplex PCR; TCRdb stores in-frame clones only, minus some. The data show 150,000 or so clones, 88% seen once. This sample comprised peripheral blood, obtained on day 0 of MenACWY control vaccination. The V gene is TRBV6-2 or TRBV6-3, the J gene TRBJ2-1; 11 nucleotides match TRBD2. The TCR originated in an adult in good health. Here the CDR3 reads CASSSMPRPSGRNEQFF. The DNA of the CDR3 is TGTGCCAGCAGTTCAATGCCTCGTCCTAGCGGGAGGAATGAGCAGTTCTTC.